The clone carrying this T cell receptor (beta chain) was seen more than once but under ten times. The antigen is not known. This CDR3 has 16 residues. Trimming at V came to 5 bases and at J to 3 bases, leaving 9 bases not matched to a gene. The germline gives CDR1 SGHVS, CDR2 FNYEAQ. The data are from a study of T cell repertoires in cytomegalovirus infection. TCRdb re-called the reads with MiXCR, one entry per CDR3 protein. This sample has about 920,000 distinct CDR3 sequences, with roughly 30% found just once. The chain links TRBV7-6 to TRBJ1-2; TRBD1 agrees at 10 bases. The receptor was isolated from a human donor in good health (CMV status not recorded). Some clones in this sample may be carry-over from other donors' samples. This specimen was cultured CD8+ T cells from PBMCs, taken from culture after CMV antigen stimulation. This chain's CDR3 is CASSRIRDRGDYGYTF. The CDR3 DNA reads TGTGCCAGCAGCCGTATCCGGGACAGGGGAGACTATGGCTACACCTTC.